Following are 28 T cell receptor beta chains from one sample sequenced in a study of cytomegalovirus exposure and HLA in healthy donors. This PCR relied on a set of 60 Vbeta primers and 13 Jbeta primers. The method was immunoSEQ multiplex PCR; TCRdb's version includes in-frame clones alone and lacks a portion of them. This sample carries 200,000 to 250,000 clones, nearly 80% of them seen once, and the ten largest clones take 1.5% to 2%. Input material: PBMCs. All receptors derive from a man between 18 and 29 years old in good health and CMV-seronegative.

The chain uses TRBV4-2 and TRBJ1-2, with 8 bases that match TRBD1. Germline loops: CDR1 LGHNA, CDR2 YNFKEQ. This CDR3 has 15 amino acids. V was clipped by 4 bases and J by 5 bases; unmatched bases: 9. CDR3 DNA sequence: TGTGCCAGCAGCCGCGACCTAACAGGGGGTTATGGCTACACCTTC. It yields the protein CASSRDLTGGYGYTF.

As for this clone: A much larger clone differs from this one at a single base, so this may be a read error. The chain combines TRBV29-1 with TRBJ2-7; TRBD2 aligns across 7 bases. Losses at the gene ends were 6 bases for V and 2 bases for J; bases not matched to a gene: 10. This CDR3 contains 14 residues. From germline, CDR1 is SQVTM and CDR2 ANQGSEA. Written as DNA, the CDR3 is TGCAGCGTAGATAGCGGGTGGGGTACCTACGAGCAGTACTTC. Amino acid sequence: CSVDSGWGTYEQYF.

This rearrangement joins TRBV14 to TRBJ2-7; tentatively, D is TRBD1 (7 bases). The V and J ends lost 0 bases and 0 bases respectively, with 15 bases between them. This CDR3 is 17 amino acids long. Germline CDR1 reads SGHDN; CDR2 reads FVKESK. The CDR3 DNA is TGTGCCAGCAGCCAAGAGATGGAGGGGGCTGGCTCCTACGAGCAGTACTTC. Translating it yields CASSQEMEGAGSYEQYF.

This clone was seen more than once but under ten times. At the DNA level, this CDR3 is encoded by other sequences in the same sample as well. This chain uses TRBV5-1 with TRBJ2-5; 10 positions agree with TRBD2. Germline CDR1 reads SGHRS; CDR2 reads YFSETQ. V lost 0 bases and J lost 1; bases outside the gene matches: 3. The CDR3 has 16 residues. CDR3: CASSLVASGGQETQYF. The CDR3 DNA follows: TGCGCCAGCAGCTTGGTAGCTAGCGGGGGCCAAGAGACCCAGTACTTC.

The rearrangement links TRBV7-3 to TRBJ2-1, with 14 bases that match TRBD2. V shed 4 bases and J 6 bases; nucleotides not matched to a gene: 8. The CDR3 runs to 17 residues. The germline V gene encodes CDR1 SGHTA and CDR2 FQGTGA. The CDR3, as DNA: TGTGCCAGCAGCTCCCATGAGGGACTAGCGGGAGTCAATGAGCAGTTCTTC. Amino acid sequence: CASSSHEGLAGVNEQFF.

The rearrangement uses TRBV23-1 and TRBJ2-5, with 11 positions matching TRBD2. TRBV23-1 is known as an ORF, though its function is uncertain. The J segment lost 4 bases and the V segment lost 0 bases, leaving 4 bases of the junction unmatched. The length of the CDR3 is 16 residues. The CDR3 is CASSQSPLAGGETQYF. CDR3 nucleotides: TGCGCCAGCAGTCAATCACCGCTAGCGGGAGGAGAGACCCAGTACTTC.

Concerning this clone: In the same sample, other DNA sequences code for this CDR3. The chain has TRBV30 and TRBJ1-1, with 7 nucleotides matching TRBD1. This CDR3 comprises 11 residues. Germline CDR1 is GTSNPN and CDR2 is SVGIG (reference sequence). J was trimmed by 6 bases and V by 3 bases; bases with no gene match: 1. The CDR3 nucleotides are TGTGCCTGGAGCCAGGGGGCTGAAGCTTTCTTT. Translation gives CAWSQGAEAFF.

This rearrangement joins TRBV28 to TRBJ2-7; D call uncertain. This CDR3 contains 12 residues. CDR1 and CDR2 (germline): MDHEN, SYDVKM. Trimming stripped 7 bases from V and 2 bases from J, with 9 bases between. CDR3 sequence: CASTARTYEQYF. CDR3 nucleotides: TGTGCCAGCACCGCCAGAACCTACGAGCAGTACTTC. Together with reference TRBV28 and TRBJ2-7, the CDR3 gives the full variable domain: DVKVTQSSRYLVKRTGEKVFLECVQDMDHENMFWYRQDPGLGLRLIYFSYDVKMKEKGDIPEGYSVSREKKERFSLILESASTNQTSMYLCASTARTYEQYFGPGTRLTVT.

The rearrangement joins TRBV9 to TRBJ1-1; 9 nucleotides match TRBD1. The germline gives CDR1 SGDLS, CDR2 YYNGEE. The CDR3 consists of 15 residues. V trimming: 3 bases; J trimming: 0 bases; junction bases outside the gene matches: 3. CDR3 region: CASSGTGAMNTEAFF. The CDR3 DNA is TGTGCCAGCAGCGGGACAGGGGCCATGAACACTGAAGCTTTCTTT.

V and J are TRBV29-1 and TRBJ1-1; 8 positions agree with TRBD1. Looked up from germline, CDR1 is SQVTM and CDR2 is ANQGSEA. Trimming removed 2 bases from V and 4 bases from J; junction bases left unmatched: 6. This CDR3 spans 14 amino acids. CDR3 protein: CSVERPDRGTEAFF. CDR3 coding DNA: TGCAGCGTTGAACGCCCCGACAGGGGCACTGAAGCTTTCTTT.

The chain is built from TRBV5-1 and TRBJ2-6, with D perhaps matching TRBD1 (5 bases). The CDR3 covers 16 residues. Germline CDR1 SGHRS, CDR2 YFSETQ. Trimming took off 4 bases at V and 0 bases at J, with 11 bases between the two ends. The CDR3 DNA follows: TGCGCCAGCAGCAGAGACGACAGCTCTGGGGCCAACGTCCTGACTTTC. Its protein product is CASSRDDSSGANVLTF.

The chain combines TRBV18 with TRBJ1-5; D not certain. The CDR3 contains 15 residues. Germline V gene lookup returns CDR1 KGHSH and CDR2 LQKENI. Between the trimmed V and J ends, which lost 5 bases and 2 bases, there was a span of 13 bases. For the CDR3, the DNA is TGTGCCAGCTCAGTGGCTGTCGTGGGCAATCAGCCCCAGCATTTT. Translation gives CASSVAVVGNQPQHF.

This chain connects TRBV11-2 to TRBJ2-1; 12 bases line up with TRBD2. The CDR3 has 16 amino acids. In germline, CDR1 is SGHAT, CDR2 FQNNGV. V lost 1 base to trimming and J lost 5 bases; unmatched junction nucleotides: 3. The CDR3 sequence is CASSLGTSGVNNEQFF. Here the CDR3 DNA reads TGTGCCAGCAGCTTAGGGACTAGCGGGGTTAACAATGAGCAGTTCTTC.

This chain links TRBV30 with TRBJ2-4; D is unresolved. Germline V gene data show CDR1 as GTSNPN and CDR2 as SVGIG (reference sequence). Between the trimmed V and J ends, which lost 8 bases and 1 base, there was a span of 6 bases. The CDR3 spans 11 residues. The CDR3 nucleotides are TGTGCCGTAGCCGCCAAAAACATTCAGTACTTC. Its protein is CAVAAKNIQYF.

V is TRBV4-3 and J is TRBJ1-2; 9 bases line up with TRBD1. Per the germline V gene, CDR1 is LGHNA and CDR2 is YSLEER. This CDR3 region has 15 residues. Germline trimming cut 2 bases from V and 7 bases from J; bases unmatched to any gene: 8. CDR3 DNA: TGCGCCAGCAGCCAACCCGGGACAGGGTCGGGTGGCTACACCTTC. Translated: CASSQPGTGSGGYTF.

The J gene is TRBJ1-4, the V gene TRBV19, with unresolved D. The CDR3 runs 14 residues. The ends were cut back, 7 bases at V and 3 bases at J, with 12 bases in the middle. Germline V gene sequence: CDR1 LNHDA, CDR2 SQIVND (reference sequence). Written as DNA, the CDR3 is TGTGCCAGTACCTCGAGGGCTTCTAATGAAAAACTGTTTTTT. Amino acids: CASTSRASNEKLFF.

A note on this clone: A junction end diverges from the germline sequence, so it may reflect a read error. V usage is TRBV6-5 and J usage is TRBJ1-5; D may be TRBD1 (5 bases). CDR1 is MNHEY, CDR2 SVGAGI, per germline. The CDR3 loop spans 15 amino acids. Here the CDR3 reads CVSSYSAGNDQPQHF. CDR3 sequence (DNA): TGTGTCAGCAGTTACTCGGCAGGGAACGATCAGCCCCAGCATTTT.

CDR3 in DNA: TGTGCCAGCAAAACTCTAGAGAACACCGGGGAGCTGTTTTTT. Protein product: CASKTLENTGELFF. The rearrangement links TRBV11-3 to TRBJ2-2; no firm D call. V shed 7 bases and J shed 1 base, with 10 bases lying between them. Germline values: CDR1 SGHNT, CDR2 YENEEA. This CDR3 has 14 residues. The full variable domain, its missing parts supplied by reference TRBV11-3 and TRBJ2-2, is EAGVVQSPRYKIIEKKQPVAFWCNPISGHNTLYWYLQNLGQGPELLIRYENEEAVDDSQLPKDRFSAERLKGVDSTLKIQPAELGDSAVYLCASKTLENTGELFFGEGSRLTVL.

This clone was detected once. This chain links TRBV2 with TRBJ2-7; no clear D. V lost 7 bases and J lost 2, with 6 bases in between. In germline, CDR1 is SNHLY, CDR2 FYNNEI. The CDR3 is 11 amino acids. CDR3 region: CASTVAYEQYF. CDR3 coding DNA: TGTGCCAGCACAGTCGCCTACGAGCAGTACTTC.

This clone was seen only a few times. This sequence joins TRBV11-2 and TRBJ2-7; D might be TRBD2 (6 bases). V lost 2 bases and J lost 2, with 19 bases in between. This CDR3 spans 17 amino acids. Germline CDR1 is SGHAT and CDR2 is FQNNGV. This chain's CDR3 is CASSLMRTTTNAYEQYF. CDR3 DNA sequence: TGTGCCAGCAGCTTAATGAGGACTACCACCAACGCCTACGAGCAGTACTTC.

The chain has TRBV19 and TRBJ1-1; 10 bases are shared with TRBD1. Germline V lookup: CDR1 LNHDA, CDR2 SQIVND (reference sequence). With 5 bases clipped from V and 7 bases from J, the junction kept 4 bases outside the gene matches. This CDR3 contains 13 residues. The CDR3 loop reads CASSWGQGREAFF. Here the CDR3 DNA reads TGTGCCAGTAGTTGGGGACAGGGGCGTGAAGCTTTCTTT.

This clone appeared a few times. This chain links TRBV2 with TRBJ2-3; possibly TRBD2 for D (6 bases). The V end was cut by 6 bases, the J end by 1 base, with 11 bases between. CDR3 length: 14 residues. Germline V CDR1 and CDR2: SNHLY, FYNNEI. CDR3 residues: CASRFSGRTDTQYF. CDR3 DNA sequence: TGTGCCAGCAGGTTTAGCGGACGCACAGATACGCAGTATTTT.

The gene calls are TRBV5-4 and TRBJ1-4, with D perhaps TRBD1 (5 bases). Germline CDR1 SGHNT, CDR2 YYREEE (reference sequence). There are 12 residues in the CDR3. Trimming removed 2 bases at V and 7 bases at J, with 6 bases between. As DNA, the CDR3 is TGTGCCAGCAGCTTAGACAGTGAAAAACTGTTTTTT. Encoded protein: CASSLDSEKLFF.

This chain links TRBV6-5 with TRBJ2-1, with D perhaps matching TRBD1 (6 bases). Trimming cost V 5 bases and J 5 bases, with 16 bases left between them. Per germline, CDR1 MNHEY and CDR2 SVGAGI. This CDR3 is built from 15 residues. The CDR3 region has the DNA TGTGCCAGCAGTGCGGTGGGGGCTCGAGACAATGAGCAGTTCTTC. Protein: CASSAVGARDNEQFF.

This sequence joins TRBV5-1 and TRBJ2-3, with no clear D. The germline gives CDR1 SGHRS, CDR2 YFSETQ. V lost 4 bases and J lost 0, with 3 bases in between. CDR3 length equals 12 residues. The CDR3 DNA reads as TGCGCCAGCAGCCTGAGCACAGATACGCAGTATTTT. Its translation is CASSLSTDTQYF.

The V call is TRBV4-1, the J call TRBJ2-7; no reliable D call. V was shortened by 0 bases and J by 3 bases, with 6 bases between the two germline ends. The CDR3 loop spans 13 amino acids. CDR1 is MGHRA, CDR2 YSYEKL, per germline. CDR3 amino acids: CASSQDTHYEQYF. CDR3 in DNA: TGCGCCAGCAGCCAAGATACACACTACGAGCAGTACTTC.

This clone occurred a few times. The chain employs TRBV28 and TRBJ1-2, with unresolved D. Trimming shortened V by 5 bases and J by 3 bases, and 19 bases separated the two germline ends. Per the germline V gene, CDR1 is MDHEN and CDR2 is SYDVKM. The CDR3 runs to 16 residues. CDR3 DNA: TGTGCCAGCAGTGGAGGTACACGGGCTTGGGACTATGGCTACACCTTC. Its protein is CASSGGTRAWDYGYTF.

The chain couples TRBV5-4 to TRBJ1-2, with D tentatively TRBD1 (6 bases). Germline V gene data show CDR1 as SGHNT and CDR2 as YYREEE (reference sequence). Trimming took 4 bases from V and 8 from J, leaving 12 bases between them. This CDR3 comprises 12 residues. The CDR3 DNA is TGTGCCAGCAGCCCCACAGGGACCGGCTACACCTTC. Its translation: CASSPTGTGYTF.